These T cell receptor beta chains were read from a single sample in a study of post-analysis software for immune sequencing data. TCRdb analysed the PCR reads with MiXCR anew, one entry per CDR3 protein. The repertoire consists of about 430,000 distinct CDR3 sequences, with about 39% occurring once and the leading ten covering 6.5% to 8%. Sequenced sample: blood. The receptors derive from a girl aged 2 to 9 with multiple sclerosis. Both conserved end residues are part of each CDR3. A D gene is named only where the DNA matches it firmly. Some rows mark clone size as missing; the rest say once, few, many or name a class of expanded clone.

cdr3_nt	cdr3_aa	v_call	j_call	clone_size	d_call
TGTGCCAGCAGCTCAACCGGGACTAGCGGGCGCGAGCAGTACTTC	CASSSTGTSGREQYF	TRBV7-2	TRBJ2-7	-	TRBD2
TGTACCAGCAGCTACACTAGCGGGGGAGCGAATGAGCAGTTCTTC	CTSSYTSGGANEQFF	TRBV7-9	TRBJ2-1	once	TRBD2
TGCGCCAGCAGCCAAGATGTCACGCGGGAAAAACTGTTTTTT	CASSQDVTREKLFF	TRBV4-3	TRBJ1-4	-	-
TGTGCCAGCAGTCCCCCCGGGACTTCGTTCGATGAGCAGTTCTTC	CASSPPGTSFDEQFF	TRBV7-2	TRBJ2-1	-	-
TGTGCCATCAGTGATGAGGGGGGCGGGTTCTCCTACGAGCAGTACTTC	CAISDEGGGFSYEQYF	TRBV10-3	TRBJ2-7	few	-
TGTGCCAGCAGCTTAGGGGACACTAATTCACCCCTCCACTTT	CASSLGDTNSPLHF	TRBV7-8	TRBJ1-6	few	-
TGTGCCACCAGTGATTCACTAGAAGCGTACGAGCAGTACTTC	CATSDSLEAYEQYF	TRBV24-1	TRBJ2-7	-	-
TGTGCCAGCAGGACAGACTATTCCGGGGGTGAGCAGTTCTTC	CASRTDYSGGEQFF	TRBV6-5	TRBJ2-1	-	-
TGCAGTGCCTCTCCCCAACAGGGTTCTTCGGGTGGCTACACCTTC	CSASPQQGSSGGYTF	TRBV20-1	TRBJ1-2	-	-
TGCGCCAGCAGCCAAGACATTTATACGGAGGCCCAGTACTTC	CASSQDIYTEAQYF	TRBV4-1	TRBJ2-7	few	-
TGTGCCAGCAGTTCCCCTAGGGGGACCTACGAGCAGTACTTC	CASSSPRGTYEQYF	TRBV28	TRBJ2-7	-	-
TGTGCCAGCACCTTAGTAGGGGGGGGATTTAACACAGATACGCAGTATTTT	CASTLVGGGFNTDTQYF	TRBV12-3/TRBV12-4	TRBJ2-3	few	-
TGCAGTGCTAGAGATGAAATGGCACGGACCTCCTATAATTCACCCCTCCACTTT	CSARDEMARTSYNSPLHF	TRBV20-1	TRBJ1-6	few	-
TGTGCCAGCAGTTTGAGGACAGGGAGTCTCTCTGGGGCCAACGTCCTGACTTTC	CASSLRTGSLSGANVLTF	TRBV27	TRBJ2-6	-	TRBD1
TGTGCCAGCAGTGTAAGCGGGCCGTACAATGAGCAGTTCTTC	CASSVSGPYNEQFF	TRBV12-3/TRBV12-4	TRBJ2-1	once	-
TGTGCCAGCAGCGGGGACTGGTCCTACGAGCAGTACTTC	CASSGDWSYEQYF	TRBV28	TRBJ2-7	-	-
TGTGCCAGCAGGAACCCAGTAGGTGAGCAGTTCTTC	CASRNPVGEQFF	TRBV27	TRBJ2-1	few	-
TGTGCCAGCAGCTACATACAAGAGACCCAGTACTTC	CASSYIQETQYF	TRBV11-1	TRBJ2-5	-	-
TGTGCCAGCAGTTACGGCCGGGGGTCACCCCTCCACTTT	CASSYGRGSPLHF	TRBV6-5	TRBJ1-6	-	-
TGTGCCAGCAGCCCTATTGGGCCTCGAGCCAAAAACATTCAGTACTTC	CASSPIGPRAKNIQYF	TRBV6-2/TRBV6-3	TRBJ2-4	-	-
TGCAGCGTTGGTTTTCAGGGACCCGAGCAGTACTTC	CSVGFQGPEQYF	TRBV29-1	TRBJ2-7	few	-
TGTGCCAGCAGCGGGCAGAAAAGGGACAGCCTGCAGCAGTACTTC	CASSGQKRDSLQQYF	TRBV7-9	TRBJ2-5	few	TRBD1
TGTGCCAGCAGGACGCCCCCGGGACAGCTGCAGTTCTTC	CASRTPPGQLQFF	TRBV28	TRBJ2-1	-	TRBD1
TGTGCTAGTGGTTTGGGGCGAAATGAGCAGTTCTTC	CASGLGRNEQFF	TRBV12-5	TRBJ2-1	-	-
TGCGCCAGCAGCTTGTGGAGCGGGGTCGGCTCCTACAATGAGCAGTTCTTC	CASSLWSGVGSYNEQFF	TRBV5-1	TRBJ2-1	-	TRBD2
TGTGCCACCACTAATTACGATACGCAGTATTTT	CATTNYDTQYF	TRBV6-4	TRBJ2-3	few	-
TGTGCCAGCAGCTTAGTGGCTACAGCTCTCGGGGAGCTGTTTTTT	CASSLVATALGELFF	TRBV7-2	TRBJ2-2	few	-
TGTGCCAGCAGACCGGCGGGCGAGCAGTACTTC	CASRPAGEQYF	TRBV2	TRBJ2-7	-	-
TGTGCTAGTGGTTTGGGGACTCCGGGACAGGGGGCGAGGGTTGATCAGCCCCAGCATTTT	CASGLGTPGQGARVDQPQHF	TRBV12-5	TRBJ1-5	-	TRBD1